This T cell receptor (beta chain) was profiled in a study of CD8 T cells in ankylosing spondylitis (dated by TCRdb to 2017 to 2019). Regarding the study in general: The study set out to find disease-linked TCR variants by profiling T cell receptor beta repertoires in ankylosing spondylitis patients and healthy donors. The full study cohort comprised roughly 24 ankylosing spondylitis patients and 110 or so healthy donors. Peripheral blood was sampled, and synovial fluid was also collected from ankylosing spondylitis patients.

Remarks on this clonotype: Its antigen remains unidentified. Qualities for individual bases were not recorded, and no much larger clone is one base off.

The germline V gene (reference sequence) specifies DFQATT as CDR1 and SNEGSKA as CDR2. V loses 5 bases at its end and J loses 2 bases; junction bases beyond the gene matches: 4. Inclusive of the bounding cysteine and phenylalanine, the CDR3 is 13 residues long. The sequence is cut down to CDR3 DNA, 39 bases in frame from base 1. This sample was sequenced with an Illumina HiSeq 2500. Quantitative 5'-RACE with molecular barcodes was the method used to prepare the TCR beta libraries. On the study's bioinformatics: A new computational method based on a probabilistic model of VDJ rearrangement was used to identify disease-linked TCR variants. Clones were called with MiXCR by TCRdb after fastp trimmed the public reads at Q25, and only in-frame beta chains were retained. Each CDR3 protein appears once, grouped with its most common genes and DNA. The V and J calls follow TCRdb's processing rather than the paper's. The sample table holds about 540,000 distinct CDR3 sequences, of which 12% were seen once. The ten largest account for under 7.5% of the sample.

Broad study findings and their caveats: A CD8+ phenotype was shown by the disease-linked clones, which were found at relatively low frequencies in peripheral blood. Some motif variants had previously been reported in the synovial fluid and blood of reactive arthritis patients, which suggests shared mechanisms of disease initiation. The disease-linked clones were reported to be significantly enriched in matched synovial fluid samples from ankylosing spondylitis patients. A TCR beta motif made up of several highly homologous amino acid variants appeared to be characteristic of blood from ankylosing spondylitis patients.

The receptor comes from a male donor with ankylosing spondylitis. The source material was blood, either unsorted or a sorted T cell fraction (not recorded which). Recombination linked TRBV20-1 to TRBJ2-5, and TRBD1 matches 8 of the central bases. The CDR3 loop reads CSAGWTGQETQYF. The DNA reads as follows: TGCAGTGCTGGGTGGACAGGGCAAGAGACCCAGTACTTC.